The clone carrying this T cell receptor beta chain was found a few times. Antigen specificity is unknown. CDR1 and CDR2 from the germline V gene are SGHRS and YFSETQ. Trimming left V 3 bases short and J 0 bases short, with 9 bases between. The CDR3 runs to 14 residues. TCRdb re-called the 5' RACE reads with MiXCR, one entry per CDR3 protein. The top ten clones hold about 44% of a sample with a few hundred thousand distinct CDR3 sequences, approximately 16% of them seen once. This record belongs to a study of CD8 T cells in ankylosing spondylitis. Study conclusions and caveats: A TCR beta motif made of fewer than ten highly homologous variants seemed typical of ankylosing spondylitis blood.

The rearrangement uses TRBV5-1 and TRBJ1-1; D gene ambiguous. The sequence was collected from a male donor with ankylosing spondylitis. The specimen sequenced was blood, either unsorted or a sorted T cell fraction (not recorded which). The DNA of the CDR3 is TGCGCCAGCAGCTGGGGTCGGATGAACACTGAAGCTTTCTTT. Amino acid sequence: CASSWGRMNTEAFF.